This TCR beta chain was documented in a study of blood T cell repertoires in COVID-19. Overall study: COVID-19 samples collected from the United States, Italy and Spain covered acute and convalescent phases. From T cells, B-cell-depleted T cells, or PBMCs came the material, which was cDNA or gDNA.

Original methodology: Estimates of nucleated cell counts were drawn from the amplification of reference gene primers. Clones were read by immunoSEQ multiplex PCR, and TCRdb kept only the in-frame ones, dropping some. V, J and clone size were drawn from that table, and D and trimming were deduced from the DNA. Of 100,000 to 120,000 clones in the sample, roughly 84% were seen once. Germline-derived CDR1 and CDR2 are MDHEN and SYDVKM. The CDR3 has 15 amino acids. Losses at the gene ends were 5 bases for V and 5 bases for J; bases not matched to a gene: 7. Sequenced sample: peripheral blood. The source of this sequence is a woman in her seventies who had recovered from COVID-19. The V gene is TRBV28, the J gene TRBJ1-4, with TRBD1 matching over 8 bases. The CDR3 DNA reads TGTGCCAGCAGTACGAGACAGGGGACGAATGAAAAACTGTTTTTT. This translates into CASSTRQGTNEKLFF. The whole variable domain, remainder taken from reference TRBV28 and TRBJ1-4, is DVKVTQSSRYLVKRTGEKVFLECVQDMDHENMFWYRQDPGLGLRLIYFSYDVKMKEKGDIPEGYSVSREKKERFSLILESASTNQTSMYLCASSTRQGTNEKLFFGSGTQLSVL.